The T cell receptor beta chain under discussion was sequenced for a study of blood T cell repertoires in COVID-19. Background on the study: Sites in the United States, Italy and Spain provided acute and convalescent COVID-19 samples. Nucleic acid was either cDNA or gDNA, and it came from T cells, B-cell-depleted T cells, or PBMCs.

Original handling: Estimation of nucleated cell counts was performed using reference gene primer amplification. Assay used: immunoSEQ multiplex PCR; TCRdb lists only in-frame clones, some missing. V, J and clone size were drawn from that table, and D and trimming were deduced from the DNA. The sample records 200,000 to 250,000 clones, approximately 84% being singletons. The sequenced material came from peripheral blood. The receptor comes from a woman aged 45-65 years with active or convalescent COVID-19.

The CDR3 DNA sequence: TGCGCCAGCAGCCAGGGACAGGTCACAGATACGCAGTATTTT. Amino acids: CASSQGQVTDTQYF. V usage is TRBV5-1 and J usage is TRBJ2-3; TRBD1 matches at 8 bases. This CDR3 comprises 14 residues. CDR1 is SGHRS and CDR2 is YFSETQ in the germline V gene. V shed 4 bases, J shed 2 bases, and the junction held 3 bases outside the gene matches.